The 25 T cell receptor beta chains below come from one sample, sequenced in a study of PD-1 blockade in mismatch repair-deficient tumors. Sequencing used immunoSEQ multiplex PCR; TCRdb keeps in-frame clones, though not all of them. The table includes around 49,000 clones, roughly 82% detected once. The sample was PBMCs, taken before pembrolizumab treatment. These receptors were obtained from an adult with mismatch repair-deficient cancer.

This clone was recorded a few times. The chain recombines TRBV19 with TRBJ1-2; a possible D gene is TRBD1 (6 bases). CDR3 length: 14 amino acids. V lost 9 bases and J 0 bases, leaving 14 bases between the germline ends. Germline V gene data show CDR1 as LNHDA and CDR2 as SQIVND (reference sequence). The CDR3 DNA follows: TGTGCCAGCCGCCGGGACACCTCTAACTATGGCTACACCTTC. Translating it yields CASRRDTSNYGYTF.

This chain links TRBV6-5 with TRBJ2-5; TRBD1 is a possible D gene (6 bases). The CDR3 is 11 amino acids. CDR1 is MNHEY and CDR2 is SVGAGI in the germline V gene. Trimming took 11 bases from V and 4 from J, leaving 11 bases between them. CDR3 protein: CAGGTSETQYF. CDR3 sequence (DNA): TGTGCCGGGGGCACTTCAGAGACCCAGTACTTC.

This chain joins TRBV7-2 and TRBJ1-2; 7 bases map to TRBD1. This CDR3 has 12 residues. Germline V CDR1 and CDR2: SGHTA, FQGNSA. With 2 bases clipped from V and 8 bases from J, the junction kept 2 bases outside the gene matches. The DNA for the CDR3 is TGTGCCAGCAGCTTAACAGGGGAAGGCTACACCTTC. Translation gives CASSLTGEGYTF.

V is TRBV13 and J is TRBJ2-7; 11 bases align to TRBD1. Germline CDR1 and CDR2: PRHDT and FYEKMQ (reference sequence). V dropped 3 bases and J dropped 3; count of bases not matched to a gene: 7. The length of the CDR3 is 16 residues. The DNA for the CDR3 is TGTGCCAGCAGCTTTAACCGGACAGGGGGCTTCTACGAGCAGTACTTC. It translates to CASSFNRTGGFYEQYF.

The genes are TRBV6-5 and TRBJ1-5; the D gene is possibly TRBD1 (5 bases). V lost 2 bases and J 7 bases, leaving 12 bases between the germline ends. The CDR3 extends over 14 amino acids. Per germline, CDR1 MNHEY and CDR2 SVGAGI. CDR3 in DNA: TGTGCCAGCAGTTACATGGGGCGAGGGCAGCCCCAGCATTTT. Translating gives CASSYMGRGQPQHF.

This clone was observed a few times. This chain links TRBV18 with TRBJ2-3; possibly TRBD2 for D (7 bases). The CDR3 covers 16 residues. Germline loops: CDR1 KGHSH, CDR2 LQKENI. V was cut by 3 bases and J by 5 bases, with 18 bases left in between. CDR3 in DNA: TGTGCCAGCTCACCCCCGACCGGGGGGCGCGAAGATACGCAGTATTTT. Protein sequence: CASSPPTGGREDTQYF.

The chain is built from TRBV15 and TRBJ2-1; the D is unclear. Between the trimmed V and J ends, which lost 1 base and 4 bases, there was a span of 14 bases. CDR1 and CDR2 (germline): LNHNV, YYDKDF (reference sequence). The CDR3 covers 16 residues. The CDR3 region has the DNA TGTGCCACCAGCAGAGGGCGAGACTCCGGGTACAATGAGCAGTTCTTC. This codes for CATSRGRDSGYNEQFF.

In DNA, the CDR3 is TGCGCCAGCAGCTCTCCGACGGCCCGAGACATCTCTGGGGCCAACGTCCTGACTTTC. Translated, it gives CASSSPTARDISGANVLTF. J is TRBJ2-6 and V is TRBV4-3; D unresolved. V lost 5 bases and J lost 0, with 20 bases in between. The CDR3 contains 19 residues. The germline CDR1 and CDR2 sequences are LGHNA and YSLEER.

The genes are TRBV4-2 and TRBJ2-3; 9 nucleotides agree with TRBD2. The CDR3 contains 18 residues. V shed 2 bases, J shed 5 bases, and the junction held 14 bases outside the gene matches. Germline assignment: CDR1 LGHNA and CDR2 YNFKEQ. The CDR3 bases are TGTGCCAGCAGCCAACAGAGGAGCGGCGGGAGGGGGGTAGATACGCAGTATTTT. Its translation: CASSQQRSGGRGVDTQYF.

The gene calls are TRBV6-1 and TRBJ2-7; TRBD1 might be the D (6 bases). Per the germline V gene, CDR1 is MNHNS and CDR2 is SASEGT. CDR3 size: 16 residues. Trimming took 0 bases from V and 4 from J, leaving 16 bases between them. The CDR3 spells CASSEAVRGPLYEQYF. The CDR3 coding sequence is TGTGCCAGCAGTGAAGCGGTCAGGGGACCGTTGTACGAGCAGTACTTC.

This clone was observed once. The V and J genes are TRBV19 and TRBJ1-1; 9 nucleotides match TRBD1. Germline CDR1 is LNHDA and CDR2 is SQIVND (reference sequence). The CDR3 is made up of 14 amino acids. J was trimmed by 5 bases and V by 4 bases; bases with no gene match: 5. CDR3 protein: CASSRDRVGTEAFF. As DNA, the CDR3 is TGTGCCAGTAGTAGGGACAGGGTGGGGACTGAAGCTTTCTTT.

The chain carries TRBV2 and TRBJ2-1, with 9 bases that match TRBD2. Per germline, CDR1 SNHLY and CDR2 FYNNEI. The CDR3 extends over 14 amino acids. The ends lost 4 bases at V and 4 bases at J; junction bases unmatched: 2. CDR3 nucleotide sequence: TGTGCCAGCAGTGCCCTAGCGGGATACAATGAGCAGTTCTTC. Translation: CASSALAGYNEQFF.

This chain links TRBV18 with TRBJ1-1; D is undetermined. CDR3 size: 14 residues. Per the germline V gene, CDR1 is KGHSH and CDR2 is LQKENI. Trimming took 2 bases from V and 5 from J, leaving 12 bases between them. Here the CDR3 DNA reads TGTGCCAGCTCACCATCCGAAATGAGGACTGAAGCTTTCTTT. It specifies CASSPSEMRTEAFF.

The chain has TRBV7-2 and TRBJ2-1; D call uncertain. Trimming took off 5 bases at V and 2 bases at J, with 16 bases between the two ends. The germline gives CDR1 SGHTA, CDR2 FQGNSA. The CDR3 contains 16 residues. CDR3 in DNA: TGTGCCAGCAGCCTTCCCTCGACCACTACCTACAATGAGCAGTTCTTC. It translates to CASSLPSTTTYNEQFF.

The rearrangement uses TRBV5-6 and TRBJ2-7; D ambiguous. Germline assignment: CDR1 SGHDT and CDR2 YYEEEE. This CDR3 region has 12 residues. Trimming pared 3 bases from V and 9 bases from J, leaving 13 bases between. CDR3 region: CASSYGLGVQYF. CDR3 DNA: TGTGCCAGCAGCTATGGGTTAGGTGTGCAGTACTTC.

The chain recombines TRBV6-6 with TRBJ1-2; 8 bases are a match to TRBD1. The CDR3 consists of 15 residues. CDR1 is MNHNY, CDR2 SVGAGI, per germline (reference sequence). With V trimmed by 5 bases and J by 8 bases, 13 bases remained unmatched. The CDR3 protein is CASSPSGQGPRGYTF. As DNA, the CDR3 is TGTGCCAGCAGTCCATCCGGACAGGGCCCAAGGGGCTACACCTTC.

The chain uses TRBV30 and TRBJ1-2; TRBD1 aligns across 7 bases. V was pared by 2 bases and J by 4 bases, with 4 bases of the junction left unmatched. CDR3 size: 13 residues. Germline V gene lookup returns CDR1 GTSNPN and CDR2 SVGIG (reference sequence). The CDR3 protein is CAWSQGGFYGYTF. CDR3 bases: TGTGCCTGGAGTCAGGGGGGTTTCTATGGCTACACCTTC.

V usage is TRBV28 and J usage is TRBJ2-7; D could derive from TRBD1 or TRBD2 (5 bases each). V was cut by 6 bases and J by 3 bases, with 24 bases left in between. CDR3 size: 17 residues. CDR1 MDHEN and CDR2 SYDVKM come from the germline V gene. Written as DNA, the CDR3 is TGTGCCAGCAGCCCCAAGCTTCGTTGGGACGGAATCTACGAGCAGTACTTC. It yields the protein CASSPKLRWDGIYEQYF.

The chain couples TRBV9 to TRBJ1-3; D gene uncertain. Germline loops: CDR1 SGDLS, CDR2 YYNGEE. V shed 1 base and J shed 0 bases, with 5 bases lying between them. The CDR3 consists of 14 residues. The CDR3: CASSVNPSGNTIYF. CDR3 DNA: TGTGCCAGCAGCGTAAATCCCTCTGGAAACACCATATATTTT. Full variable domain (outside the CDR3, taken from reference TRBV9 and TRBJ1-3): DSGVTQTPKHLITATGQRVTLRCSPRSGDLSVYWYQQSLDQGLQFLIQYYNGEERAKGNILERFSAQQFPDLHSELNLSSLELGDSALYFCASSVNPSGNTIYFGEGSWLTVV.

The chain links TRBV11-3 to TRBJ2-7, with 10 nucleotides matching TRBD2. J was trimmed by 5 bases and V by 5 bases; bases with no gene match: 12. CDR3 length: 16 amino acids. The V gene's germline CDR1 is SGHNT and CDR2 YENEEA. The CDR3 here is CASSISGRASRNEQYF. The CDR3, as DNA: TGTGCCAGCAGCATAAGCGGGAGGGCGAGTAGGAACGAGCAGTACTTC.

The chain employs TRBV5-1 and TRBJ2-1; D possibly corresponds to TRBD2 (6 bases). The ends were cut back, 3 bases at V and 6 bases at J, with 13 bases in the middle. Germline values: CDR1 SGHRS, CDR2 YFSETQ. The CDR3 is 14 residues long. The CDR3: CASSYLAVTNEQFF. CDR3 in DNA: TGCGCCAGCAGCTATTTAGCGGTTACCAATGAGCAGTTCTTC.

V gene TRBV6-6 combines with J gene TRBJ1-2; TRBD1 matches 8 bases. Looked up from germline, CDR1 is MNHNY and CDR2 is SVGAGI (reference sequence). The CDR3 is 16 residues long. The V gene end was trimmed by 1 base and the J gene end by 8 bases; junction bases not matched to a gene: 12. The CDR3 nucleotides are TGTGCCAGCAGTTACTTGGACAGGGATGGGACTAAGGGCTACACCTTC. Translation: CASSYLDRDGTKGYTF.

This chain connects TRBV7-6 to TRBJ1-3; 7 bases align to TRBD1. After removal of 5 bases from V and 0 bases from J, the junction contained 10 bases not matched to a gene. This CDR3 has 17 amino acids. Germline V lookup: CDR1 SGHVS, CDR2 FNYEAQ. DNA for the CDR3: TGTGCCAGCAGCACCCGGACAGGCCAGGTCTCTGGAAACACCATATATTTT. Protein sequence: CASSTRTGQVSGNTIYF.

V is TRBV5-4 and J is TRBJ1-1, with no clear D. There are 18 residues in the CDR3. V lost 0 bases and J lost 4, with 22 bases in between. The germline CDR1 and CDR2 sequences are SGHNT and YYREEE (reference sequence). CDR3 sequence: CASSLGIRTLGKVTEAFF. Written as DNA, the CDR3 is TGTGCCAGCAGCTTGGGGATAAGGACCTTAGGGAAAGTCACTGAAGCTTTCTTT.

The rearrangement joins TRBV19 to TRBJ2-1; 8 positions agree with TRBD2. Germline V gives CDR1 LNHDA, CDR2 SQIVND (reference sequence). Trimming at V came to 6 bases and at J to 2 bases, leaving 3 bases not matched to a gene. CDR3 length: 14 amino acids. The CDR3 loop is CASRWREAYNEQFF. CDR3 nucleotides: TGTGCCAGTAGGTGGCGGGAGGCCTACAATGAGCAGTTCTTC.